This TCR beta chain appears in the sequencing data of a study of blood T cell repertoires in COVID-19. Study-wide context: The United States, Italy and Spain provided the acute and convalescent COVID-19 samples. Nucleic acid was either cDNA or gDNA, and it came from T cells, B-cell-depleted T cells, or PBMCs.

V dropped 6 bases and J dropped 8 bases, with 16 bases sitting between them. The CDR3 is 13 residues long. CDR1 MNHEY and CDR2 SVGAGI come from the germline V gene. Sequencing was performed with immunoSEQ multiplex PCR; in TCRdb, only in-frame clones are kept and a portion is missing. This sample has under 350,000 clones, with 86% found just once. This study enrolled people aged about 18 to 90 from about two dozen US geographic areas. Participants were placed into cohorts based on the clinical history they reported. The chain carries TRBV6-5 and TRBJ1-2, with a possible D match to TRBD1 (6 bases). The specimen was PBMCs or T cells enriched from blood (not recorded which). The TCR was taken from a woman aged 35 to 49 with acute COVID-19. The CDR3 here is CASSQTGSGGYTF. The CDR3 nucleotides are TGTGCCAGCAGCCAGACAGGCTCAGGCGGCTACACCTTC.